A single sample gave rise to the 21 T cell receptor beta chains below, sequenced in a study of shared T cell receptors in the human thymus. Profiling relied on immunoSEQ multiplex PCR, and the TCRdb table lists in-frame clones only, not all of them. The sample contains more than 550,000 clones, roughly 85% of which appear only once. The sample also formed part of further work on human thymus T cells.

The sequenced sample was thymocytes. All receptors come from a girl under three years old with a congenital heart defect.

This chain joins TRBV29-1 and TRBJ1-3, with D maybe TRBD1 (6 bases). With 3 bases removed from V and 4 bases from J, the gap between germline ends came to 13 bases. The CDR3 is 14 residues long. The germline CDR1 and CDR2 sequences are SQVTM and ANQGSEA. The CDR3 region is CSVDRVGAGNTIYF. In DNA form, the CDR3 reads TGCAGCGTTGATCGGGTGGGGGCAGGAAACACCATATATTTT.

This chain links TRBV6-1 with TRBJ1-5; possible D gene TRBD1, 6 bases. The CDR3 runs 15 residues. V was cut by 6 bases and J by 4 bases, with 16 bases left in between. Germline V gene data show CDR1 as MNHNS and CDR2 as SASEGT. The CDR3 loop reads CASRGRTAYNQPQHF. CDR3 sequence (DNA): TGTGCCAGCAGGGGTAGGACAGCCTATAATCAGCCCCAGCATTTT.

J is TRBJ1-1 and V is TRBV4-3; D might be TRBD1 (6 bases). The CDR3 consists of 20 residues. The germline gives CDR1 LGHNA, CDR2 YSLEER. Trimming removed 0 bases from V and 1 base from J, with 24 bases in between. The CDR3, as DNA: TGCGCCAGCAGCCAAGAAGGGGGACCGAGACAGCCCGAAAAGAACACTGAAGCTTTCTTT. This sequence encodes CASSQEGGPRQPEKNTEAFF.

The chain joins TRBV10-3 to TRBJ1-5; maybe TRBD1 (6 bases). Trimming took off 6 bases at V and 6 bases at J, with 12 bases between the two ends. The CDR3 runs to 13 residues. The germline CDR1 and CDR2 sequences are ENHRY and SYGVKD. The CDR3 coding sequence is TGTGCCATCAGCCCAGGGGAGGGTCAGCCCCAGCATTTT. Its protein is CAISPGEGQPQHF.

This chain connects TRBV5-6 to TRBJ2-7, with a weak D call TRBD1 (6 bases). With 3 bases removed from V and 7 bases from J, the gap between germline ends came to 17 bases. The CDR3 length is 14 residues. Germline V lookup: CDR1 SGHDT, CDR2 YYEEEE. The CDR3 DNA is TGTGCCAGCAGCTCCAGGGGACGGACGGAAGAGCAGTACTTC. Residues: CASSSRGRTEEQYF.

The chain combines TRBV14 with TRBJ2-7, with D unresolved. The CDR3 has 15 amino acids. Germline lookup yields CDR1 SGHDN and CDR2 FVKESK. Trimming removed 0 bases at V and 2 bases at J, with 11 bases between. The CDR3: CASSQELRSTYEQYF. The CDR3 DNA reads as TGTGCCAGCAGCCAAGAATTGCGCTCAACCTACGAGCAGTACTTC.

The gene calls are TRBV7-9 and TRBJ2-7; a possible D gene is TRBD1 (5 bases). This CDR3 spans 15 amino acids. With 1 base removed from V and 0 bases from J, the gap between germline ends came to 10 bases. Germline values: CDR1 SEHNR, CDR2 FQNEAQ (reference sequence). Here the CDR3 DNA reads TGTGCCAGCAGCTTAGACAGGCTGTCCTCCTACGAGCAGTACTTC. Its protein product is CASSLDRLSSYEQYF.

This clone was counted a few times. V gene TRBV30 combines with J gene TRBJ1-2, with D perhaps matching TRBD1 (6 bases). The ends were cut back, 2 bases at V and 0 bases at J, with 19 bases in the middle. Germline V gene sequence: CDR1 GTSNPN, CDR2 SVGIG (reference sequence). The CDR3 has 17 amino acids. This chain's CDR3 is CAWSHTFLDRPNYGYTF. The CDR3 DNA follows: TGTGCCTGGAGTCACACCTTCCTCGACAGGCCTAACTATGGCTACACCTTC.

The chain couples TRBV29-1 to TRBJ2-3, with D perhaps TRBD2 (5 bases). The V and J ends lost 0 bases and 7 bases respectively, with 11 bases between them. The CDR3 sequence is 13 residues long. CDR1 is SQVTM, CDR2 ANQGSEA, per germline. Here the CDR3 reads CSVEDVKRHTQYF. The CDR3 nucleotides are TGCAGCGTTGAAGATGTGAAGCGGCATACGCAGTATTTT.

This clone has just a few counts. The chain has TRBV14 and TRBJ2-1; 11 bases map to TRBD1. There are 21 residues in the CDR3. V dropped 4 bases and J dropped 3; count of bases not matched to a gene: 20. Looked up from germline, CDR1 is SGHDN and CDR2 is FVKESK. CDR3 sequence: CASSLSPKGTGGKGFYNEQFF. The CDR3, as DNA: TGTGCCAGCAGCCTCTCCCCAAAGGGGACAGGGGGGAAAGGATTCTACAATGAGCAGTTCTTC.

The chain has TRBV6-1 and TRBJ2-5, with 7 bases that match TRBD1. Germline trimming cut 7 bases from V and 12 bases from J; bases unmatched to any gene: 8. Germline V gene lookup returns CDR1 MNHNS and CDR2 SASEGT. CDR3 size: 11 residues. The CDR3 is CASNVGQAKYF. CDR3 nucleotides: TGTGCCAGCAACGTAGGACAGGCGAAGTACTTC.

This sequence joins TRBV5-1 and TRBJ2-1; TRBD1 matches 7 bases. In germline, CDR1 is SGHRS, CDR2 YFSETQ. The trim removed 5 bases at V and 6 bases at J, leaving 14 bases unmatched. There are 16 residues in the CDR3. The CDR3 region has the DNA TGCGCCAGCAGTTTCAGGGCGAGGGGGCACCTCAATGAGCAGTTCTTC. Translation: CASSFRARGHLNEQFF.

The gene calls are TRBV14 and TRBJ2-7; 8 positions agree with TRBD1. The CDR3 has 17 residues. Germline V gives CDR1 SGHDN, CDR2 FVKESK. Trimming removed 1 base from V and 2 bases from J; junction bases left unmatched: 10. The CDR3 reads CASSQGLWGQETYEQYF. In nucleotides, the CDR3 is TGTGCCAGCAGCCAAGGTCTTTGGGGACAGGAGACCTACGAGCAGTACTTC.

A note on this clone: A read error may account for a junction end that differs from germline. The chain links TRBV27 to TRBJ1-1; D is undetermined. Germline CDR1 and CDR2: MNHEY and SMNVEV (reference sequence). The CDR3 length is 12 residues. Written as DNA, the CDR3 is TGTGCCAGCAGTTTAAAATCGGGTCCTTCTACTTTT. Translating gives CASSLKSGPSTF.

The chain employs TRBV5-1 and TRBJ1-2; D is possibly TRBD1 (5 bases). Trimming pared 3 bases from V and 4 bases from J, leaving 19 bases between. The CDR3 extends over 16 amino acids. Germline assignment: CDR1 SGHRS and CDR2 YFSETQ. As DNA, the CDR3 is TGCGCCAGCAGCTCACTCGACGGAGACAGCCTCTATGGCTACACCTTC. Translation gives CASSSLDGDSLYGYTF.

The chain uses TRBV7-8 and TRBJ2-1; TRBD2 might be the D (6 bases). V lost 5 bases to trimming and J lost 2 bases, with 16 bases between them. The CDR3 has 16 residues. Germline CDR1 is SGHVS and CDR2 is FQNEAQ. CDR3 sequence reads: CASSPEAGPPYNEQFF. The CDR3 DNA sequence: TGTGCCAGCAGCCCAGAGGCGGGGCCGCCCTACAATGAGCAGTTCTTC. Combining the CDR3 with reference TRBV7-8 and TRBJ2-1 gives the whole variable domain GAGVSQSPRYKVAKRGQDVALRCDPISGHVSLFWYQQALGQGPEFLTYFQNEAQLDKSGLPSDRFFAERPEGSVSTLKIQRTQQEDSAVYLCASSPEAGPPYNEQFFGPGTRLTVL.

The V call is TRBV5-6, the J call TRBJ1-2, with 9 bases matching TRBD1. The CDR3 loop spans 15 amino acids. J lost 1 base, V lost 3 bases, and 4 bases had no gene match. CDR1 and CDR2 (germline): SGHDT, YYEEEE. The CDR3 bases are TGTGCCAGCAGCTGGGGACAGGGAGTTAACTATGGCTACACCTTC. Amino acids: CASSWGQGVNYGYTF.

This chain joins TRBV6-1 and TRBJ1-3; possibly TRBD1 for D (5 bases). Germline V gene sequence: CDR1 MNHNS, CDR2 SASEGT. This CDR3 contains 11 residues. Trimming took 7 bases from V and 10 from J, leaving 11 bases between them. CDR3 protein: CASIRAGTIYF. The CDR3 region has the DNA TGTGCCAGCATAAGGGCAGGGACCATATATTTT.

The chain has TRBV19 and TRBJ2-6, with D maybe TRBD1 (6 bases). Germline V gene sequence: CDR1 LNHDA, CDR2 SQIVND (reference sequence). Trimming removed 7 bases from V and 0 bases from J, with 10 bases in between. There are 15 residues in the CDR3. CDR3 DNA sequence: TGTGCCAGTATGGACAGCTTCTCTGGGGCCAACGTCCTGACTTTC. Residues: CASMDSFSGANVLTF.

This sequence joins TRBV9 and TRBJ2-5, with TRBD2 as a possible D gene (7 bases). V shed 2 bases and J shed 0 bases, with 11 bases lying between them. This CDR3 spans 15 amino acids. The germline CDR1 and CDR2 sequences are SGDLS and YYNGEE. The CDR3 DNA is TGTGCCAGCAGCGTGCGGGGGCGAAACCAAGAGACCCAGTACTTC. Its protein is CASSVRGRNQETQYF.

The J gene is TRBJ1-1, the V gene TRBV6-5; D unresolved. Trimming left V 5 bases short and J 4 bases short, with 8 bases between. Germline V CDR1 and CDR2: MNHEY, SVGAGI. CDR3 size: 12 residues. The CDR3 spells CASSTRGTEAFF. In nucleotides, the CDR3 is TGTGCCAGCAGTACCCGGGGCACTGAAGCTTTCTTT.